This T cell receptor (beta chain) derives from a study of OX40 agonist ivuxolimab in advanced cancers. V lost 4 bases, J lost 3 bases, and 13 bases lay in between. CDR3 length equals 15 residues. Looked up from germline, CDR1 is ENHRY and CDR2 is SYGVKD. The assay was immunoSEQ multiplex PCR, and TCRdb's table has in-frame clones only and misses some. The profile shows over 75,000 clones, around nine tenths of them singletons. The sample consisted of CD4+ or CD8+ T cells sorted from blood, taken in a trial of the OX40 agonist ivuxolimab. The V call is TRBV10-3, the J call TRBJ1-5; D unresolved. This receptor was taken from an adult with an advanced solid tumor such as melanoma, head and neck, liver or kidney cancer. CDR3 protein: CAISGGENYNQPQHF. Written as DNA, the CDR3 is TGTGCCATCAGTGGCGGGGAGAATTACAATCAGCCCCAGCATTTT.